The rows below give T cell receptor beta chains drawn from one sample of a study of cytomegalovirus exposure and HLA in healthy donors. Using immunoSEQ multiplex PCR, the repertoire was profiled, and TCRdb retains in-frame clones only, with some absent. The sample includes roughly 140,000 clones, roughly 88% of them seen just once. Sequenced input: PBMCs. All receptors come from a woman aged 18-35 years in good health and CMV-seropositive. Both conserved end residues are part of each CDR3. D genes are given only for firm matches. Clone size is shown for a subset of rows, as once, few, many or a class of expanded clone.

once	TRBJ2-3	TRBV19	-	TGTGCCAGTAGTATAAACTGGGGAGCAGATACGCAGTATTTT	CASSINWGADTQYF
few	TRBJ2-7	TRBV18	-	TGTGCCAGCTCACCACCTGGGCCGCCCTACGAGCAGTACTTC	CASSPPGPPYEQYF
-	TRBJ2-7	TRBV2	-	TGTGCCAGCACCCTGGGACAAAGCTCCTACGAGCAGTACTTC	CASTLGQSSYEQYF
-	TRBJ2-7	TRBV7-2	TRBD2	TGTGCCAGCAGCTTAGGTCGGCTAGCGGGGGACTACGAGCAGTACTTC	CASSLGRLAGDYEQYF
-	TRBJ1-4	TRBV16	-	TGTGCCAGCAGCCCCCCGGGGAGGGGTAATGAAAAACTGTTTTTT	CASSPPGRGNEKLFF
-	TRBJ2-2	TRBV30	TRBD1	TGTGCCTGGAGTGCCCGACCTGGGACAGGGGGCAAGGAGCTGTTTTTT	CAWSARPGTGGKELFF
few	TRBJ2-5	TRBV5-1	TRBD2	TGCGCCAGCAGCTCCCTGGCTAGCGGGGTAGGGGAGACCCAGTACTTC	CASSSLASGVGETQYF
-	TRBJ2-1	TRBV5-1	TRBD2	TGCGCCAGCAGCCGGACTAGTTACACCTACAATGAGCAGTTCTTC	CASSRTSYTYNEQFF
-	TRBJ1-3	TRBV30	TRBD1	TGTGCCTGGAGTGTACTCAGGGGGCCTGGAAACACCATATATTTT	CAWSVLRGPGNTIYF
-	TRBJ1-5	TRBV4-3	TRBD1	TGCGCCAGCAGCCCCGAAACAGGGGGAAACAATCAGCCCCAGCATTTT	CASSPETGGNNQPQHF
few	TRBJ1-1	TRBV6-4	-	TGTGCCAGCAGTAAGGAGCTGAACACTGAAGCTTTCTTT	CASSKELNTEAFF
-	TRBJ1-2	TRBV5-8	-	TGTGCCAGCAGCTTGTCGTGGCAGGGAACCTATGGCTACACCTTC	CASSLSWQGTYGYTF
once	TRBJ2-3	TRBV6-5	TRBD1	TGTGCCAGCAGTTACTCGTGGCAGGGGGCGGGAGATACGCAGTATTTT	CASSYSWQGAGDTQYF
-	TRBJ1-3	TRBV19	-	TGTGCCAGTAGTATTGCGAGGGCACAAGGAAACACCATATATTTT	CASSIARAQGNTIYF
-	TRBJ2-1	TRBV4-1	TRBD2	TGCGCCAGCAGCCAACACGACGGGAGGGCAGTAGAGAATGAGCAGTTCTTC	CASSQHDGRAVENEQFF
-	TRBJ2-7	TRBV6-1	TRBD2	TGTGCCAGCACCACTAGCGGGGTTTACGAGCAGTACTTC	CASTTSGVYEQYF
few	TRBJ1-2	TRBV2	-	TGTGCCAGCAGTGAATGGGAGGATGGCTACACCTTC	CASSEWEDGYTF
-	TRBJ2-7	TRBV10-3	TRBD2	TGTGCCATCAGTGCCCCCCCGGGACTAGCGGGTTACGAGCAGTACTTC	CAISAPPGLAGYEQYF
-	TRBJ2-7	TRBV5-6	TRBD2	TGTGCCAGCAGCAGCGGGATTTCCTACGAGCAGTACTTC	CASSSGISYEQYF
-	TRBJ2-3	TRBV28	-	TGTGCCAGCAGATTCGGCGGTGCCCGCACAGATACGCAGTATTTT	CASRFGGARTDTQYF
-	TRBJ1-2	TRBV2	-	TGTGCCAGCAGTGAAGTTGAAGCGGGGTATGGCTACACCTTC	CASSEVEAGYGYTF
-	TRBJ2-7	TRBV6-5	TRBD1	TGTGCCAGCAGTCGGACAGGGTCCTACGAGCAGTACTTC	CASSRTGSYEQYF
-	TRBJ1-5	TRBV19	TRBD1	TGTGCCAGTAGCCGGCCGGGACAGGGCGGCCAGCCCCAGCATTTT	CASSRPGQGGQPQHF
-	TRBJ2-1	TRBV28	TRBD2	TGTGCACATGCTGGGCGGGGGGCATACAATGAGCAGTTCTTC	CAHAGRGAYNEQFF
-	TRBJ2-6	TRBV5-1	-	TGCGCCAGCAGCTTGTGGGGCGGGGAGCTCTCTGGGGCCAACGTCCTGACTTTC	CASSLWGGELSGANVLTF
-	TRBJ2-1	TRBV11-1	-	TGTGCCAGCAGAAAGGCGGCTAGCAATGAGCAGTTCTTC	CASRKAASNEQFF
-	TRBJ1-1	TRBV4-1	-	TGCGCCAGCAGCCAAGAGGCAGGAAACACTGAAGCTTTCTTT	CASSQEAGNTEAFF
-	TRBJ1-2	TRBV19	-	TGTGCCAGTAGTATAGAATGGCATGGCTACACCTTC	CASSIEWHGYTF
-	TRBJ2-7	TRBV5-6	TRBD2	TGTGCCAGCAGTTCTCTTAGGACTAGCGGGTCCTACGAGCAGTACTTC	CASSSLRTSGSYEQYF
few	TRBJ1-2	TRBV5-5	-	TGTGCCAGCAGCCCTTCCCCTCCTTCCAGGGCTAACTATGGCTACACCTTC	CASSPSPPSRANYGYTF
-	TRBJ1-2	TRBV9	TRBD1	TGTGCCAGCAGCCCCAGGACAGGGACTAACTATGGCTACACCTTC	CASSPRTGTNYGYTF
-	TRBJ2-6	TRBV27	-	TGTGCCAGCTGCAACGCACTCTCTGGGGCCAACGTCCTGACTTTC	CASCNALSGANVLTF
-	TRBJ1-4	TRBV2	-	TGTGCCAGCAGGTACAGGGTAGGGGAGGAAAAACTGTTTTTT	CASRYRVGEEKLFF
once	TRBJ1-5	TRBV10-3	-	TGTGCCATCAGTGTGGGGGGGAATCAGCCCCAGCATTTT	CAISVGGNQPQHF
once	TRBJ1-5	TRBV6-5	-	TGTGCCAGCAGGGGTGTTGCAGGTCAGCCCCAGCATTTT	CASRGVAGQPQHF
-	TRBJ2-5	TRBV27	TRBD2	TGTGCCAGCAGTAATATAGCGGGGGGCCAAGAGACCCAGTACTTC	CASSNIAGGQETQYF
-	TRBJ2-7	TRBV18	-	TGTGCCAGCTCACCAGGGCTCGAGCAGTACTTC	CASSPGLEQYF